This entry lists 27 T cell receptor beta chains sequenced from one sample in a study of CXCR3-negative and CXCR3-positive naive CD8 T cells. The libraries of TRB cDNA were constructed through 5' RACE using UMI labels. TCRdb reworked the 5' RACE reads into one entry per CDR3 protein, no DNA. The sample includes tens of thousands of distinct CDR3 sequences. Sequencing was done on a sample of naive CXCR3- CD8+ T cells from blood. Subset denoted: CD45RO-CCR7+CD27+CD95- naive CD8+ T cells lacking CXCR3 (TNR3-). All receptors derive from a human donor in good health. Some clones in this sample may be carry-over from other donors' samples.

The chain couples TRBV27 to TRBJ2-7; the D gene TCRdb calls, TRBD1, cannot be checked with no DNA. Germline loops: CDR1 MNHEY, CDR2 SMNVEV (reference sequence). The CDR3 is made up of 14 amino acids. This CDR3 is CASSVSRGSYEQYF.

V is TRBV29-1 and J is TRBJ1-2; TCRdb reports TRBD1, a call that lacks DNA to check it against. Germline V gene sequence: CDR1 SQVTM, CDR2 ANQGSEA. CDR3 length: 17 amino acids. CDR3 protein: CSVTPGTVRTSNYGYTF.

The rearrangement uses TRBV20-1 and TRBJ1-1; TCRdb indicates TRBD1, and absent DNA this call remains unverified. This CDR3 comprises 11 residues. The germline gives CDR1 DFQATT, CDR2 SNEGSKA (reference sequence). The CDR3 spells CSARALAEAFF.

The chain uses TRBV29-1 and TRBJ2-7; as DNA is missing, the TRBD1 call by TCRdb cannot be tested. CDR3 length: 13 residues. Germline lookup yields CDR1 SQVTM and CDR2 ANQGSEA. The CDR3 loop reads CSVLSGVTYEQYF.

This chain joins TRBV6-2 or TRBV6-3 and TRBJ2-1. Per the germline V gene, CDR1 is MNHEY and CDR2 is SVGEGT. The CDR3 totals 15 residues. CDR3 amino acids: CASSYRHLGHNEQFF.

This chain connects TRBV6-2 or TRBV6-3 to TRBJ2-7. Germline CDR1 is MNHEY and CDR2 is SVGEGT. The CDR3 has 11 amino acids. CDR3 region: CASRSASEQYF.

J is TRBJ2-7 and V is TRBV29-1; TCRdb outputs TRBD1, but without DNA this stays unchecked. CDR3 length: 12 residues. Germline-derived CDR1 and CDR2 are SQVTM and ANQGSEA. CDR3 sequence: CSVVRDSYEQYF.

V gene TRBV27 combines with J gene TRBJ2-3; lacking DNA, the TRBD2 call made by TCRdb goes unchecked. The germline gives CDR1 MNHEY, CDR2 SMNVEV (reference sequence). This CDR3 comprises 15 residues. CDR3 in amino acids: CASSSRSGITDTQYF.

The genes are TRBV6-6 and TRBJ2-1; no DNA is available, so the TRBD2 call from TCRdb remains unchecked. Germline assignment: CDR1 MNHNY and CDR2 SVGAGI (reference sequence). This CDR3 is 15 amino acids long. CDR3 sequence: CASSYLETRHNEQFF.

The rearrangement uses TRBV29-1 and TRBJ2-1; TCRdb returns TRBD1, unconfirmable since there is no DNA. CDR3 length: 13 residues. The germline CDR1 and CDR2 sequences are SQVTM and ANQGSEA. CDR3 protein: CSVGQHSYNEQFF.

The chain joins TRBV20-1 to TRBJ2-3; the D call of TRBD2 rests on TCRdb alone, since no DNA is present to check it. The germline V gene has CDR1 DFQATT and CDR2 SNEGSKA (reference sequence). The CDR3 has 19 residues. The CDR3 spells CSARDLVGGGAGGPDTQYF.

The V and J genes are TRBV19 and TRBJ2-7; TCRdb's D call of TRBD1 is untestable without DNA. Germline CDR1 is LNHDA and CDR2 is SQIVND (reference sequence). The CDR3 runs 15 residues. The CDR3 spells CASSGRKDSTYEQYF.

V gene TRBV20-1 combines with J gene TRBJ2-1; as DNA is missing, the TRBD2 call by TCRdb cannot be tested. Germline CDR1 DFQATT, CDR2 SNEGSKA (reference sequence). CDR3 length: 16 residues. Here the CDR3 reads CSATPLFSGEYNEQFF.

CDR3 amino acids: CASSTDRENTDTQYF. V and J are TRBV5-1 and TRBJ2-3; with no DNA, the TCRdb D assignment of TRBD1 cannot be verified. This CDR3 spans 15 amino acids. CDR1 and CDR2 (germline): SGHRS, YFSETQ.

This chain connects TRBV7-9 to TRBJ2-7; as DNA is missing, the TRBD1 call by TCRdb cannot be tested. Germline V gene data show CDR1 as SEHNR and CDR2 as FQNEAQ (reference sequence). The CDR3 consists of 17 residues. Here the CDR3 reads CASSSHPRQGSSYEQYF.

This chain links TRBV7-8 with TRBJ2-5; the TCRdb D gene call, TRBD1, has no DNA to confirm it. The germline V gene has CDR1 SGHVS and CDR2 FQNEAQ. The CDR3 is 15 residues long. The CDR3 sequence is CASSFLTGSQETQYF.

The genes are TRBV6-2 or TRBV6-3 and TRBJ2-7. The CDR3 is 13 residues long. CDR1 is MNHEY and CDR2 is SVGEGT in the germline V gene. This chain's CDR3 is CASTSTPSYEQYF.

The chain links TRBV28 to TRBJ2-3; TCRdb outputs TRBD2, but without DNA this stays unchecked. The CDR3 has 15 amino acids. The germline gives CDR1 MDHEN, CDR2 SYDVKM. CDR3 region: CASGGGTVITDTQYF.

The chain combines TRBV29-1 with TRBJ1-1. The V gene's germline CDR1 is SQVTM and CDR2 ANQGSEA. CDR3 length: 12 residues. The CDR3 is CSVLTANTEAFF.

The gene calls are TRBV29-1 and TRBJ1-4; TCRdb outputs TRBD1, but without DNA this stays unchecked. From germline, CDR1 is SQVTM and CDR2 ANQGSEA. The CDR3 is 11 residues long. The CDR3 is CSVPGSERLFF.

The chain joins TRBV6-2 or TRBV6-3 to TRBJ2-1; TCRdb calls TRBD2, which cannot be checked without DNA. The germline V gene has CDR1 MNHEY and CDR2 SVGEGT. This CDR3 has 16 amino acids. CDR3 region: CASSYSGGGAANEQFF.

This chain joins TRBV15 and TRBJ2-5; TCRdb proposes TRBD2, but this gene call is untestable without DNA. Germline values: CDR1 LNHNV, CDR2 YYDKDF (reference sequence). This CDR3 has 17 amino acids. CDR3 region: CATSRDWASGRVETQYF.

The genes are TRBV29-1 and TRBJ2-1. Germline CDR1 and CDR2: SQVTM and ANQGSEA. This CDR3 region has 11 residues. CDR3 loop: CSVDTANEQFF.

CDR3 protein: CASSLTGGGKFF. The chain combines TRBV27 with TRBJ2-1; TCRdb selects TRBD1, and the lack of DNA leaves this call unchecked. The CDR3 length is 12 residues. CDR1 is MNHEY, CDR2 SMNVEV, per germline (reference sequence).

V usage is TRBV10-3 and J usage is TRBJ2-7; TCRdb reports TRBD1, a call that lacks DNA to check it against. This CDR3 comprises 14 residues. Germline-derived CDR1 and CDR2 are ENHRY and SYGVKD. The CDR3 is CATTNRDREYEQYF.

The V and J genes are TRBV5-1 and TRBJ2-1; TCRdb reports TRBD1, a call that lacks DNA to check it against. Germline CDR1 SGHRS, CDR2 YFSETQ. The CDR3 runs to 15 residues. CDR3 amino acids: CASSLGQGALDEQFF.

The genes are TRBV3-1 and TRBJ2-7; the D call from TCRdb, TRBD1, cannot be confirmed without DNA. Germline CDR1 LGHDT, CDR2 YNNKEL (reference sequence). CDR3 length equals 15 residues. The CDR3 loop is CASSQGLGGGYEQYF.